Listed below are T cell receptor beta chains from one sample, sequenced in a study of CD8+ T cells in alopecia areata. Generated by immunoSEQ multiplex PCR, the TCRdb table keeps only in-frame clones and is missing some. The table records 150,000 to 200,000 clones, 67% of them present only once. The sample here was CD8+ T cells sorted from blood, taken at week 0. These receptors were collected from a human donor with alopecia areata. Both conserved end residues are part of each CDR3. D genes are given only for firm matches. The size entry is marked missing in some rows and otherwise reads once, few, many or a size class.

D gene	CDR3 length	V gene	clone size	J gene	CDR3 protein	CDR3 DNA
NA	16	TRBV7-9	NA	TRBJ2-1	CASSSAWKSSYNEQFF	TGTGCCAGCAGCTCGGCGTGGAAGAGCTCCTACAATGAGCAGTTCTTC
NA	13	TRBV4-1	NA	TRBJ2-2	CASSQGITGELFF	TGCGCCAGCAGCCAAGGTATCACCGGGGAGCTGTTTTTT
TRBD1	14	TRBV27	NA	TRBJ1-1	CASRGDRVTAEAFF	TGTGCCAGCAGAGGGGACAGGGTAACGGCTGAAGCTTTCTTT
TRBD2	19	TRBV30	NA	TRBJ2-4	CAWSVTLAGENVAKNIQYF	TGTGCCTGGAGTGTTACTCTGGCGGGGGAGAACGTAGCCAAAAACATTCAGTACTTC
NA	11	TRBV30	NA	TRBJ1-4	CAWSVNEKLFF	TGTGCCTGGAGTGTCAATGAAAAACTGTTTTTT
TRBD1	14	TRBV5-6	NA	TRBJ2-7	CASSAGTGSYEQYF	TGTGCCAGCAGCGCGGGGACAGGGAGCTACGAGCAGTACTTC
NA	14	TRBV4-1	NA	TRBJ2-2	CASSQEGSIGELFF	TGCGCCAGCAGTCAAGAGGGTAGCATAGGGGAGCTGTTTTTT
NA	12	TRBV29-1	few	TRBJ2-7	CSVELGSYEQYF	TGCAGCGTTGAATTAGGAAGCTACGAGCAGTACTTC
NA	14	TRBV6-1	NA	TRBJ1-1	CASSEMASDIAAFF	TGTGCCAGCAGTGAAATGGCATCGGACATAGCAGCTTTCTTT
NA	14	TRBV4-1	NA	TRBJ1-6	CASSQGGLNSPLHF	TGCGCCAGCAGCCAGGGGGGATTGAATTCACCCCTCCACTTT
NA	14	TRBV2	few	TRBJ2-7	CASSESRSDREQYF	TGTGCCAGCAGTGAGTCTCGGTCGGACCGCGAGCAGTACTTC
NA	15	TRBV5-1	few	TRBJ2-3	CASSLVGLSTDTQYF	TGCGCCAGCAGCTTGGTAGGGCTGAGCACAGATACGCAGTATTTT
TRBD1	15	TRBV7-9	NA	TRBJ1-2	CASSSGTGGFYGYTF	TGTGCCAGCAGCTCCGGGACAGGGGGCTTTTATGGCTACACCTTC
NA	15	TRBV6-4	NA	TRBJ1-2	CASSESGSSNFGYTF	TGTGCCAGCAGTGAATCGGGCAGCAGTAATTTTGGCTACACCTTC
TRBD1	15	TRBV19	NA	TRBJ2-3	CASTPDRRDPDTQYF	TGTGCCAGTACCCCGGACAGGAGAGATCCAGATACGCAGTATTTT
NA	15	TRBV12-5	NA	TRBJ1-3	CASGLRGAPGNTIYF	TGTGCTAGTGGTTTGAGGGGGGCGCCTGGAAACACCATATATTTT
TRBD2	14	TRBV4-1	NA	TRBJ2-1	CASSGTSGGKEQFF	TGCGCCAGCAGTGGGACTAGCGGGGGTAAGGAGCAGTTCTTC
NA	15	TRBV30	NA	TRBJ1-1	CAWSYGHIRDTEAFF	TGTGCCTGGAGTTACGGACATATCAGGGACACTGAAGCTTTCTTT
TRBD1	16	TRBV13	NA	TRBJ2-3	CASSPTRKTGEDTQYF	TGTGCCAGCAGCCCCACGCGTAAGACAGGGGAGGATACGCAGTATTTT
NA	12	TRBV14	NA	TRBJ2-7	CASSQEQVLWYF	TGTGCCAGCAGCCAAGAACAGGTGTTATGGTACTTC
NA	12	TRBV6-5	NA	TRBJ2-7	CARGHHSHEQYF	TGTGCCAGGGGACACCACTCCCACGAGCAGTACTTC
NA	11	TRBV5-6	NA	TRBJ2-2	CASTITGELFF	TGTGCCAGCACCATTACCGGGGAGCTGTTTTTT
NA	13	TRBV6-1	NA	TRBJ2-7	CASSGSGFDEQYF	TGTGCCAGCAGTGGTAGTGGGTTCGACGAGCAGTACTTC
NA	15	TRBV2	few	TRBJ2-7	CASSGKSLVTGEQYF	TGTGCCAGCAGTGGGAAGTCGTTGGTTACGGGTGAGCAGTACTTC
NA	14	TRBV6-6	NA	TRBJ1-4	CASSLGAPNEKLFF	TGTGCCAGCAGTTTGGGGGCCCCTAATGAAAAACTGTTTTTT
NA	15	TRBV27	NA	TRBJ1-2	CASSLGPAGNYGYTF	TGTGCCAGCAGTTTAGGCCCCGCAGGGAACTATGGCTACACCTTC
NA	11	TRBV10-3	NA	TRBJ2-7	CAISLDREQYF	TGTGCCATCAGCCTCGACAGGGAGCAGTACTTC
NA	15	TRBV18	NA	TRBJ2-7	CASSPPVPYPDEQYF	TGTGCCAGCTCACCACCCGTACCTTACCCCGACGAGCAGTACTTC
TRBD2	21	TRBV13	NA	TRBJ2-1	CASSPDAGTSGGQSSYNEQFF	TGTGCCAGCAGCCCAGATGCCGGGACTAGCGGGGGACAGAGCTCCTACAATGAGCAGTTCTTC
NA	15	TRBV23-1	few	TRBJ1-5	CASSHTGFSNQPQHF	TGCGCCAGCAGTCATACGGGGTTTAGCAATCAGCCCCAGCATTTT
TRBD1	12	TRBV6-1	NA	TRBJ1-2	CASSGQGGGYTF	TGTGCCAGCAGTGGACAGGGCGGCGGCTACACCTTC
NA	14	TRBV5-6	once	TRBJ2-3	CASSLGTIADTQYF	TGTGCCAGCAGCTTGGGGACTATCGCAGATACGCAGTATTTT
NA	13	TRBV5-6	NA	TRBJ1-5	CASSLGRGGAQHF	TGTGCCAGCAGCTTGGGGCGGGGAGGAGCCCAGCATTTT
NA	17	TRBV9	few	TRBJ1-1	CASSVVGSGVMNTEAFF	TGTGCCAGCAGCGTAGTAGGTTCTGGGGTCATGAACACTGAAGCTTTCTTT
TRBD2	18	TRBV5-1	NA	TRBJ2-2	CASSLAPTSGENTGELFF	TGCGCCAGCAGCTTGGCTCCGACTAGCGGGGAGAACACCGGGGAGCTGTTTTTT
NA	10	TRBV2	few	TRBJ2-1	CASVGNEQFF	TGTGCTTCGGTAGGGAATGAGCAGTTCTTC
TRBD2	13	TRBV11-3	NA	TRBJ2-1	CASSYGLGDEQFF	TGTGCCAGCAGCTACGGACTAGGCGATGAGCAGTTCTTC
NA	15	TRBV15	NA	TRBJ1-4	CATSGEQGIVEKLFF	TGTGCCACCAGCGGGGAACAGGGCATCGTAGAAAAACTGTTTTTT
NA	15	TRBV7-8	NA	TRBJ2-7	CASSSPRAGTYEQYF	TGTGCCAGCAGCTCCCCCCGCGCGGGGACCTACGAGCAGTACTTC
TRBD1	16	TRBV7-9	NA	TRBJ2-1	CASSPYRQGWHNEQFF	TGTGCCAGCAGCCCATATCGACAGGGGTGGCACAATGAGCAGTTCTTC